Listed below are T cell receptor beta chains from one sample, sequenced in a study of cytomegalovirus exposure and HLA in healthy donors. The method was immunoSEQ multiplex PCR; TCRdb's version includes in-frame clones alone and lacks a portion of them. The sample records about 180,000 clones, roughly four fifths being singletons. Sequencing was carried out using PBMCs. The source of these receptors is a man aged 18 to 35 in good health and CMV-seronegative. Both conserved end residues are part of each CDR3. D genes are given only for firm matches. Not every row has a clone size; where given, it reads once, few, many or a size class.

TRBV5-6	NA	TRBJ2-3	TRBD2	CASSWTSGGNTDTQYF	TGTGCCAGCAGCTGGACTAGCGGGGGGAACACAGATACGCAGTATTTT
TRBV28	NA	TRBJ1-1	TRBD1	CASSSYRGGSEAFF	TGTGCCAGCAGTTCCTACAGGGGAGGCTCTGAAGCTTTCTTT
TRBV2	NA	TRBJ1-2	TRBD1	CASSSGTGGGYTF	TGTGCCAGCAGTTCCGGGACAGGGGGAGGCTACACCTTC
TRBV9	few	TRBJ2-3	TRBD2	CASSVSGRGADTQYF	TGTGCCAGCAGTGTTAGCGGGAGAGGGGCAGATACGCAGTATTTT
TRBV2	NA	TRBJ1-2	TRBD1	CASSLGTGGRGYTF	TGTGCCAGCAGTCTTGGGACAGGGGGTCGTGGCTACACCTTC
TRBV28	NA	TRBJ2-7	TRBD2	CASSLWSGRGSYEQYF	TGTGCCAGCAGTTTATGGAGCGGGAGGGGAAGCTACGAGCAGTACTTC
TRBV6-1	NA	TRBJ2-1	NA	CASSEYRGTRFF	TGTGCCAGCAGTGAATATAGGGGAACTCGGTTCTTC
TRBV5-4	few	TRBJ1-2	NA	CASSFLQGSYGYTF	TGTGCCAGCAGCTTTCTCCAGGGTTCCTATGGCTACACCTTC
TRBV5-4	NA	TRBJ1-1	TRBD1	CASSLGLPGGTEAFF	TGTGCCAGCAGCCTGGGGCTCCCAGGGGGCACTGAAGCTTTCTTT
TRBV19	NA	TRBJ1-4	NA	CASSTTGGVTNEKLFF	TGTGCCAGTTCTACAACGGGGGGGGTGACTAATGAAAAACTGTTTTTT
TRBV19	NA	TRBJ2-3	TRBD2	CASSISGGVGDTQYF	TGTGCCAGTAGTATAAGCGGGGGGGTCGGAGATACGCAGTATTTT
TRBV5-1	NA	TRBJ2-7	NA	CASSLDRRAYEQYF	TGCGCCAGCAGCTTGGACAGGCGCGCCTACGAGCAGTACTTC
TRBV10-3	NA	TRBJ1-2	NA	CAISGGGYGYTF	TGTGCCATCAGTGGTGGAGGCTATGGCTACACCTTC
TRBV27	NA	TRBJ2-7	NA	CASSTTRIYEQYF	TGTGCCAGCAGCACAACCCGTATCTACGAGCAGTACTTC
TRBV6-4	NA	TRBJ2-1	NA	CASSVRRGHEQFF	TGTGCCAGCAGTGTCCGCAGGGGCCATGAGCAGTTCTTC